This record looks at one T cell receptor beta chain sequence and its context. Its target is unknown. A multiplex PCR was run with 60 Vbeta primers and 13 Jbeta primers. Study processing details: Unique TCR beta chains totaled about 78 million in a later count, with around 11 million of them shared. The table came from immunoSEQ multiplex PCR; TCRdb's copy has only in-frame clones and leaves some out. The DNA gave D and trimming, while V, J and clone size come from that table. The sample has about 260,000 clones, around two thirds seen once. CDR1 is SGHTA, CDR2 FQGTGA, per germline. This CDR3 is 15 amino acids long. The V gene end was trimmed by 1 base and the J gene end by 4 bases; junction bases not matched to a gene: 7. This sample stems from a study of cytomegalovirus exposure and HLA in healthy donors. Study-wide results and limits: An observed cluster of highly shared sequence variants was recorded as a likely sequencing artifact. About 87% or about 30% of the time was how often most TCR beta V segments were productive, according to an earlier analysis.

The sample comprised PBMCs. This sequence joins TRBV7-3 and TRBJ2-7; 7 bases agree with TRBD2. This clonotype was sampled from a female donor in good health and CMV-seronegative. CDR3 sequence (DNA): TGTGCCAGCAGCTTAATTGGCGGGAGAGCTTACGAGCAGTACTTC. It encodes CASSLIGGRAYEQYF.